Described below is a single T cell receptor beta chain sequence and its context. This entry comes from a study of blood T cell repertoires in COVID-19. Looking at the study overall: T cells, B-cell-depleted T cells, or PBMCs provided the cDNA or gDNA that served as material.

The table came from immunoSEQ multiplex PCR; TCRdb's copy has only in-frame clones and leaves some out. The sample has about 98,000 clones; around 84% are singletons. V shed 1 base and J shed 1 base, with 8 bases lying between them. Germline V CDR1 and CDR2: MNHNS, SASEGT. This CDR3 has 14 amino acids. Sequencing was performed on peripheral blood. This clonotype was obtained from a human donor in a cohort sampled during active COVID-19. The chain recombines TRBV6-1 with TRBJ2-7; no clear D gene. The CDR3 DNA sequence: TGTGCCAGCAGTGAAGGACATCCTTCCTACGAGCAGTACTTC. Encoded protein: CASSEGHPSYEQYF.